This T cell receptor (beta chain) is from a study of human T cells and chemical hapten exposure. Notes on the study in general: Among TCRs, those above 1 in 1000 frequency were unaffected by DPC sensitization. Patch test score was positively correlated with the counts of TCRs that had expanded at PT1.

From the RACE reads, TCRdb called clonotypes with MiXCR, one entry per CDR3 protein. The repertoire includes some 360,000 distinct CDR3 sequences, 4% to 6% of them detected once, and just over 2.5% sits in the top ten. The time point was: pre-sensitization, week 0. Described treatment: therapeutic diphenylcyclopropenone sensitization with weekly scalp DPC. This clonotype turned up a few times. What it binds is not known. The sequenced sample was whole blood, obtained in connection with sensitization to the hapten diphenylcyclopropenone (DPC). This TCR was sampled from a woman aged 45-65 years with alopecia areata. Some clones in this sample may be carry-over from other donors' samples.

DNA of the CDR3: TGTGCCAGCAGTTGGGGACAGGGGACCGGGGAGCTGTTTTTT. It encodes CASSWGQGTGELFF. The chain links TRBV6-5 to TRBJ2-2; 10 bases match TRBD1. The germline V gene has CDR1 MNHEY and CDR2 SVGAGI. This CDR3 contains 14 residues. V shed 4 bases, J shed 5 bases, and the junction held 1 base outside the gene matches.